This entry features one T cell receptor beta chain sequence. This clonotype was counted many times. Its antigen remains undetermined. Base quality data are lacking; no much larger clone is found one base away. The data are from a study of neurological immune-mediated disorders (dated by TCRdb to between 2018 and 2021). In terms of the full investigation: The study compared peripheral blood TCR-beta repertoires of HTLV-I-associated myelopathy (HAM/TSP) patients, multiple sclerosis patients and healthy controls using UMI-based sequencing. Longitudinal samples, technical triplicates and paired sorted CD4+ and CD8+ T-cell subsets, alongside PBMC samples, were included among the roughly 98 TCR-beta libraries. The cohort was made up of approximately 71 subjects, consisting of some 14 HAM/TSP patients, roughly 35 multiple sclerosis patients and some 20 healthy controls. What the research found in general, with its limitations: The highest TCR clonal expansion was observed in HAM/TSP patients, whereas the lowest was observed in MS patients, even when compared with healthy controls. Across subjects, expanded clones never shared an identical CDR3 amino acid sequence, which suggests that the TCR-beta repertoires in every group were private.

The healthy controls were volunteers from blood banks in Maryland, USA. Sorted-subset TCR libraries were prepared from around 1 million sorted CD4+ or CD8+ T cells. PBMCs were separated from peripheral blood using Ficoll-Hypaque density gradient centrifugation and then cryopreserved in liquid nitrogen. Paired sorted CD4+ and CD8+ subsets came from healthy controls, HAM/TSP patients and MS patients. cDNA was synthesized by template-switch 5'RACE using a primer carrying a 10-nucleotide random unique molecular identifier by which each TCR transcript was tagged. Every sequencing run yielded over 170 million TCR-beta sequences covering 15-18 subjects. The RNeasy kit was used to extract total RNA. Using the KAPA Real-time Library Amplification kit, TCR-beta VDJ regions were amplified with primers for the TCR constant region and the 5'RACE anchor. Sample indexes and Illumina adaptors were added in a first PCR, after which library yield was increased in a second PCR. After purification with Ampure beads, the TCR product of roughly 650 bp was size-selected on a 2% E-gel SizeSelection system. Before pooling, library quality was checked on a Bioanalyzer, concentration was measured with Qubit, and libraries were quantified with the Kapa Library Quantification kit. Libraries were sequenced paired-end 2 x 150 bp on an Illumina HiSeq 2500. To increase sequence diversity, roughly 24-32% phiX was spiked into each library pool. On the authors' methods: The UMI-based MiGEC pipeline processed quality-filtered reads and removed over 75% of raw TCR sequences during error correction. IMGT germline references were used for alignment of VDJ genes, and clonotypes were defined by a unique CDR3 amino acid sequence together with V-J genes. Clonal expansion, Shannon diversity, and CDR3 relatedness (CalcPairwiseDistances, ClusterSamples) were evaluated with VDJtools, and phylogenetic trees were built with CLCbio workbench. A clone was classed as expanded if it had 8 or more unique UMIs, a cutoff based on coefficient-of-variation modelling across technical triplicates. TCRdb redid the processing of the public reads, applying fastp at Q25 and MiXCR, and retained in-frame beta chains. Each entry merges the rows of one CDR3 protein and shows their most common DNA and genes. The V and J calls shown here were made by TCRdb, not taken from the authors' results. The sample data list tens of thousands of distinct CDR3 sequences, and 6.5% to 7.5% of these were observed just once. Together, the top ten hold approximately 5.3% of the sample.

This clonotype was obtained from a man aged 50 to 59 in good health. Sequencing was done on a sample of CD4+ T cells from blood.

The CDR3 region: CSVEDRSGANVLTF. The sequence in DNA is TGCAGCGTTGAAGACCGCTCTGGGGCCAACGTCCTGACTTTC. The rearrangement joined TRBV29-1 to TRBJ2-6; the D gene lacks a confident call. In the germline V gene, CDR1 corresponds to SQVTM and CDR2 to ANQGSEA. Trimming at the junction amounts to 0 bases on V and 0 bases on J, and the germline ends lie 3 bases apart. CDR3 length: 14 amino acids, cysteine to phenylalanine. The read is trimmed to its CDR3 DNA, 42 bases read in frame from base 1.